These 32 T cell receptor beta chains were all obtained from the same sample, sequenced in a study of blood T cell repertoires in COVID-19. The data were produced by immunoSEQ multiplex PCR, yet TCRdb's version contains in-frame clones alone and is incomplete. The table shows roughly 170,000 clones, with 75% to 85% occurring only once. The material sequenced was peripheral blood. Receptors originate from a woman aged 55-69 years with COVID-19, enrolled during active disease.

This chain links TRBV25-1 with TRBJ2-5, with TRBD1 matching over 9 bases. The CDR3 runs to 12 residues. Trimming at V came to 8 bases and at J to 3 bases, leaving 1 base not matched to a gene. Germline V CDR1 and CDR2: MGHDK, SYGVNS. The CDR3 is CASRDREETQYF. The CDR3 coding sequence is TGTGCCAGCCGGGACAGGGAAGAGACCCAGTACTTC.

The chain employs TRBV7-2 and TRBJ2-3; no definite D call. The ends were cut back, 2 bases at V and 2 bases at J, with 20 bases in the middle. Germline CDR1 and CDR2: SGHTA and FQGNSA. This CDR3 has 18 amino acids. The CDR3 DNA is TGTGCCAGCAGCTTATCTTCCATTCGGGTCGCGGACACAGATACGCAGTATTTT. This codes for CASSLSSIRVADTDTQYF.

Of note for this clone: The sample contains more than one DNA sequence encoding this CDR3. The genes are TRBV5-1 and TRBJ1-3; weak D call: TRBD1 (5 bases). The V and J ends lost 1 base and 3 bases respectively, with 5 bases between them. The CDR3 consists of 13 residues. Germline CDR1 is SGHRS and CDR2 is YFSETQ. This chain's CDR3 is CASSLTGGNTIYF. The CDR3 DNA follows: TGCGCCAGCAGCTTGACAGGTGGAAACACCATATATTTT.

Turning to this clone: An end of the junction does not agree with germline; a read error may underlie this. This chain connects TRBV7-7 to TRBJ2-2; D possibly corresponds to TRBD1 (6 bases). This CDR3 has 15 residues. In germline, CDR1 is SSHAT, CDR2 FNYEAQ (reference sequence). CDR3 coding DNA: TGTGCTAGCAGTCAGGGGACCCCGAACACCGGGGAGCTGTTTTTT. Translated: CASSQGTPNTGELFF.

The chain uses TRBV5-1 and TRBJ2-1, with D possibly TRBD1 on 6 matching bases. This CDR3 is 14 amino acids long. V lost 3 bases, J lost 5 bases, and 12 bases lay in between. Germline V gene lookup returns CDR1 SGHRS and CDR2 YFSETQ. The CDR3 DNA follows: TGCGCCAGCAGCTCCCCTAGGGGGAACAATGAGCAGTTCTTC. Translation: CASSSPRGNNEQFF.

CDR3 in amino acids: CASSQVPETSYEQFF. CDR3 sequence (DNA): TGTGCCAGCAGCCAAGTCCCCGAGACTAGTTATGAGCAGTTCTTC. This chain connects TRBV3-1 (or the pseudogene TRBV3-2) to TRBJ2-1; tentative D call: TRBD2 (6 bases). Trimming pared 1 base from V and 8 bases from J, leaving 15 bases between. The germline CDR1 and CDR2 sequences are LGHDT and YNNKEL (reference sequence). The length of the CDR3 is 15 residues.

This chain joins TRBV27 and TRBJ1-2; unclear D gene. Germline V gives CDR1 MNHEY, CDR2 SMNVEV (reference sequence). V shed 8 bases and J shed 6 bases, with 13 bases lying between them. This CDR3 has 12 residues. The CDR3 sequence is CASGSGPHGYTF. The DNA for the CDR3 is TGTGCCAGCGGATCGGGTCCGCATGGCTACACCTTC.

The chain joins TRBV27 to TRBJ1-1; no clear D gene. V lost 6 bases and J lost 4, with 15 bases in between. The CDR3 totals 14 residues. Germline V gives CDR1 MNHEY, CDR2 SMNVEV (reference sequence). The DNA of the CDR3 is TGTGCCAGCAGCCCGTTGGGCCGTGGCACTGAAGCTTTCTTT. Amino acids: CASSPLGRGTEAFF.

The chain has TRBV5-4 and TRBJ1-1; D perhaps matches TRBD1 (6 bases). CDR1 is SGHNT, CDR2 YYREEE, per germline (reference sequence). The CDR3 covers 15 residues. The V gene lost 4 bases and the J gene lost 3 bases, with 16 bases spanning the gap. CDR3 protein: CASSPTRGGYTEAFF. The CDR3 coding sequence is TGTGCCAGCAGCCCGACGAGGGGGGGATACACTGAAGCTTTCTTT. Filled out from reference TRBV5-4 and TRBJ1-1, the complete variable domain reads ETGVTQSPTHLIKTRGQQVTLRCSSQSGHNTVSWYQQALGQGPQFIFQYYREEENGRGNFPPRFSGLQFPNYSSELNVNALELDDSALYLCASSPTRGGYTEAFFGQGTRLTVV.

V usage is TRBV6-2 or TRBV6-3 and J usage is TRBJ2-1, with 10 nucleotides matching TRBD1. The J segment lost 3 bases and the V segment lost 2 bases, leaving 4 bases of the junction unmatched. The germline gives CDR1 MNHEY, CDR2 SVGEGT. The CDR3 contains 16 residues. The CDR3 region has the DNA TGTGCCAGCAGTTACGGGGGACAGGGGAACTACAATGAGCAGTTCTTC. This encodes CASSYGGQGNYNEQFF.

The chain carries TRBV28 and TRBJ1-2, with 7 bases lining up with TRBD1. The CDR3 covers 14 residues. J was trimmed by 6 bases and V by 3 bases; bases with no gene match: 7. Germline values: CDR1 MDHEN, CDR2 SYDVKM. The DNA of the CDR3 is TGTGCCAGCAGTTTCTCGGGGACAGACAATGGCTACACCTTC. As protein: CASSFSGTDNGYTF.

This clone was detected a few times. The chain combines TRBV3-1 (or the pseudogene TRBV3-2) with TRBJ2-4; D uncertain. The germline CDR1 and CDR2 sequences are LGHDT and YNNKEL (reference sequence). V shed 6 bases and J shed 0 bases, with 9 bases lying between them. CDR3 length equals 14 residues. CDR3 nucleotide sequence: TGTGCCAGCAGTCCAAAACTAGCCAAAAACATTCAGTACTTC. Its protein is CASSPKLAKNIQYF.

This sequence joins TRBV28 and TRBJ1-4; D possibly corresponds to TRBD1 (5 bases). This CDR3 is 16 amino acids long. The germline gives CDR1 MDHEN, CDR2 SYDVKM. V gave up 4 bases and J gave up 4 bases, with 16 bases separating them. The CDR3 bases are TGTGCCAGCAGTTCCCCCAAATCGGGACTTAATGAAAAACTGTTTTTT. Translated, it gives CASSSPKSGLNEKLFF.

A word on this clone: A junction boundary mismatches the germline segment, possibly from a read error. The chain uses TRBV5-1 and TRBJ2-3; 12 bases fit TRBD2. The CDR3 is made up of 19 amino acids. CDR1 SGHRS and CDR2 YFSETQ come from the germline V gene. This CDR3 is CPSSTGLAGGVTSTDTQYF. CDR3 nucleotide sequence: TGCCCCAGCAGCACCGGCCTAGCGGGGGGGGTAACTAGCACAGATACGCAGTATTTT.

The V and J genes are TRBV11-2 and TRBJ1-2; D is undetermined. CDR3 size: 16 residues. V was shortened by 5 bases and J by 8 bases, with 24 bases between the two germline ends. In germline, CDR1 is SGHAT, CDR2 FQNNGV. The CDR3 nucleotides are TGTGCCAGCAGCCCCTTAACGCGACTGTCCGTTGACGGCTACACCTTC. Its protein product is CASSPLTRLSVDGYTF.

The chain couples TRBV10-3 to TRBJ1-1; 7 bases match TRBD1. Looked up from germline, CDR1 is ENHRY and CDR2 is SYGVKD. The CDR3 contains 17 residues. J was trimmed by 0 bases and V by 2 bases; bases with no gene match: 9. The CDR3 is CAISETPGGGVNTEAFF. As DNA, the CDR3 is TGTGCCATCAGTGAGACGCCAGGGGGTGGGGTGAACACTGAAGCTTTCTTT.

The chain uses TRBV7-9 and TRBJ2-1; TRBD2 agrees at 13 bases. CDR3 size: 16 residues. The V and J ends lost 5 bases and 10 bases, in that order; junction bases with no gene match: 11. The germline gives CDR1 SEHNR, CDR2 FQNEAQ (reference sequence). The CDR3 loop is CASSGTSGGAVIEQFF. The DNA of the CDR3 is TGTGCCAGCAGCGGTACTAGCGGGGGGGCCGTAATCGAGCAGTTCTTC.

The genes are TRBV3-1 (or the pseudogene TRBV3-2) and TRBJ2-7; 14 bases agree with TRBD2. Looked up from germline, CDR1 is LGHDT and CDR2 is YNNKEL (reference sequence). CDR3 length: 21 residues. The junction had 14 bases not matched to a gene; V was cut back by 1 base and J by 0 bases. The CDR3 DNA reads TGTGCCAGCAGCCAAGGGCTGGGTTGGACTAGCGGGAGGACAAGCTCCTACGAGCAGTACTTC. It is translated as CASSQGLGWTSGRTSSYEQYF.

This clone has more than one count but fewer than ten. This CDR3 is CASSPGLRGGAKNIQYF. CDR3 nucleotides: TGCGCCAGCAGCCCGGGTCTAAGGGGAGGGGCCAAAAACATTCAGTACTTC. V usage is TRBV5-1 and J usage is TRBJ2-4; the match to TRBD2 covers 7 bases. Germline V gives CDR1 SGHRS, CDR2 YFSETQ. The junction had 11 bases not matched to a gene; V was cut back by 4 bases and J by 1 base. This CDR3 is 17 amino acids long.

The chain joins TRBV11-2 to TRBJ2-1; no reliable D call. The CDR3 has 15 residues. Germline CDR1 SGHAT, CDR2 FQNNGV. The V end was cut by 3 bases, the J end by 6 bases, with 15 bases between. CDR3 nucleotides: TGTGCCAGCAGCTTTGGAGTACCCTCAGTCAATGAGCAGTTCTTC. Its protein product is CASSFGVPSVNEQFF.

V gene TRBV28 combines with J gene TRBJ2-3; TRBD2 aligns across 8 bases. V trimming: 6 bases; J trimming: 0 bases; junction bases outside the gene matches: 5. CDR1 MDHEN and CDR2 SYDVKM come from the germline V gene. CDR3 length equals 15 residues. CDR3 sequence: CASRLGGDSTDTQYF. CDR3 sequence (DNA): TGTGCCAGCAGGCTCGGGGGGGATAGCACAGATACGCAGTATTTT. The full variable domain, completed using reference TRBV28 and TRBJ2-3, is DVKVTQSSRYLVKRTGEKVFLECVQDMDHENMFWYRQDPGLGLRLIYFSYDVKMKEKGDIPEGYSVSREKKERFSLILESASTNQTSMYLCASRLGGDSTDTQYFGPGTRLTVL.

The chain combines TRBV19 with TRBJ1-1; D perhaps matches TRBD1 (5 bases). This CDR3 contains 13 residues. Germline V CDR1 and CDR2: LNHDA, SQIVND (reference sequence). The V and J ends lost 2 bases and 8 bases respectively, with 12 bases between them. The CDR3 protein is CASSIWRGREAFF. Written as DNA, the CDR3 is TGTGCCAGTAGTATATGGAGGGGAAGGGAAGCTTTCTTT.

The rearrangement joins TRBV5-1 to TRBJ2-6; possibly TRBD1 for D (6 bases). This CDR3 contains 16 residues. CDR1 and CDR2 from the germline V gene are SGHRS and YFSETQ. V lost 0 bases to trimming and J lost 1 base, with 8 bases between them. Written as DNA, the CDR3 is TGCGCCAGCAGCTTGGGCCAGGGGTCTGGGGCCAACGTCCTGACTTTC. Translated, it gives CASSLGQGSGANVLTF.

The chain recombines TRBV3-1 (or the pseudogene TRBV3-2) with TRBJ1-2; D possibly corresponds to TRBD1 (6 bases). The germline V gene encodes CDR1 LGHDT and CDR2 YNNKEL (reference sequence). This CDR3 spans 14 amino acids. V dropped 4 bases and J dropped 2 bases, with 11 bases sitting between them. The CDR3 reads CASSPGGANYGYTF. DNA for the CDR3: TGTGCCAGCAGCCCCGGGGGGGCCAACTATGGCTACACCTTC.

The rearrangement links TRBV4-1 to TRBJ2-7, with D maybe TRBD2 (6 bases). There are 14 residues in the CDR3. The V and J ends lost 4 bases and 3 bases respectively, with 13 bases between them. CDR1 and CDR2 (germline): MGHRA, YSYEKL. CDR3 sequence reads: CASSPPGRGYEQYV. The CDR3 DNA follows: TGCGCCAGCAGCCCCCCCGGGCGGGGCTACGAGCAGTACGTC.

This clone was observed a few times. The chain combines TRBV28 with TRBJ2-5; the match to TRBD2 covers 8 bases. The CDR3 consists of 15 residues. The V and J ends lost 7 bases and 4 bases, in that order; junction bases with no gene match: 11. Germline V lookup: CDR1 MDHEN, CDR2 SYDVKM. The DNA for the CDR3 is TGTGCCAGCACCCTAAGCGGGAGTTCACGAGAGACCCAGTACTTC. Its protein is CASTLSGSSRETQYF.

About this clone itself: Relative to the germline gene, one junction end is altered; a read error may explain this. The J gene is TRBJ2-3, the V gene TRBV7-7; 10 bases line up with TRBD2. Germline CDR1 reads SSHAT; CDR2 reads FNYEAQ (reference sequence). The CDR3 spans 17 residues. The CDR3 region is CASSLAPPSGGTDTQYF. The CDR3 coding sequence is TGTGCTAGCAGCTTAGCCCCCCCTAGCGGGGGAACAGATACGCAGTATTTT.

The chain couples TRBV6-2 or TRBV6-3 to TRBJ1-5; tentative D call: TRBD1 (5 bases). Trimming left V 3 bases short and J 11 bases short, with 11 bases between. This CDR3 contains 12 residues. Germline assignment: CDR1 MNHEY and CDR2 SVGEGT. The CDR3 DNA reads TGTGCCAGCAGTTATTCTGTAGGGGCCCAGCATTTT. Protein sequence: CASSYSVGAQHF.

Turning to this clone: A much larger clone lies a single base off, so this may be a read error. Other DNA variants within this sample encode the same CDR3. The chain couples TRBV3-1 (or the pseudogene TRBV3-2) to TRBJ1-5, with unresolved D. Germline values: CDR1 LGHDT, CDR2 YNNKEL (reference sequence). V dropped 0 bases and J dropped 6 bases, with 6 bases sitting between them. The CDR3 sequence is 13 residues long. CDR3 loop: CASSQDLFQPQHF. The CDR3 region has the DNA TGTGCCAGCAGCCAAGATCTTTTTCAGCCCCAGCATTTT.

The rearrangement links TRBV19 to TRBJ2-3; D may be TRBD1 (7 bases). This CDR3 has 12 amino acids. In germline, CDR1 is LNHDA, CDR2 SQIVND (reference sequence). V dropped 7 bases and J dropped 7 bases, with 12 bases sitting between them. The DNA for the CDR3 is TGTGCCAGTACCTCAGGGGGGAATACGCAGTATTTT. Protein: CASTSGGNTQYF.

A word on this clone: Other nucleotide sequences in the sample specify the same CDR3. The chain uses TRBV29-1 and TRBJ2-5; no reliable D call. V was trimmed by 6 bases and J by 5 bases, leaving 10 bases between them. This CDR3 spans 11 amino acids. The germline V gene has CDR1 SQVTM and CDR2 ANQGSEA. DNA of the CDR3: TGCAGCGTCCGATCCGGGGAGACCCAGTACTTC. This translates into CSVRSGETQYF.

The genes are TRBV6-2 or TRBV6-3 and TRBJ2-1, with D perhaps matching TRBD1 (6 bases). V was shortened by 2 bases and J by 9 bases, with 8 bases between the two germline ends. The CDR3 has 12 amino acids. Germline-derived CDR1 and CDR2 are MNHEY and SVGEGT. This chain's CDR3 is CASSYAGVEQFF. The DNA for the CDR3 is TGTGCCAGCAGTTACGCAGGGGTTGAGCAGTTCTTC.